These 25 T cell receptor beta chains share one sample of origin, sequenced in a study of vaccination effects on CD4 cells after COVID-19. Subsequent to a culture period of more than 9 days, CD4+ T cells were isolated. Two-dose vaccination with either BNT162b2 or mRNA-1273 was given to the participants. The antigens of these receptors remain unknown. Assay: immunoSEQ multiplex PCR; the TCRdb copy retains only in-frame clones and omits some. The table records about 66,000 clones, around 85% of them present only once. Sequencing used CD4+ T cells from PBMCs cultured without peptide, obtained after COVID-19 vaccination. All receptors come from a human donor who received a COVID-19 vaccine.

This clone appeared a few times. The chain is built from TRBV24-1 and TRBJ2-2, with 11 nucleotides matching TRBD2. Trimming took 4 bases from V and 5 from J; bases not matched to a gene: 5. The germline V gene has CDR1 KGHDR and CDR2 SFDVKD. The CDR3 has 16 amino acids. DNA of the CDR3: TGTGCCACCAGTGACGCACTAGCGGGGGTTACCGGGGAGCTGTTTTTT. Translation gives CATSDALAGVTGELFF.

A few counts support this clone. The rearrangement uses TRBV18 and TRBJ2-1, with D unresolved. The CDR3 runs to 15 residues. Trimming pared 5 bases from V and 0 bases from J, leaving 11 bases between. Germline CDR1 is KGHSH and CDR2 is LQKENI. CDR3 sequence reads: CASSDSGYSYNEQFF. CDR3 DNA sequence: TGTGCCAGCTCAGACTCAGGTTACTCCTACAATGAGCAGTTCTTC. Full variable domain (outside the CDR3, taken from reference TRBV18 and TRBJ2-1): NAGVMQNPRHLVRRRGQEARLRCSPMKGHSHVYWYRQLPEEGLKFMVYLQKENIIDESGMPKERFSAEFPKEGPSILRIQQVVRGDSAAYFCASSDSGYSYNEQFFGPGTRLTVL.

V is TRBV23-1 and J is TRBJ1-1; tentatively, D is TRBD1 (6 bases). TRBV23-1 has ORF status, its function being uncertain. The V gene lost 7 bases and the J gene lost 4 bases, with 19 bases spanning the gap. The CDR3 spans 15 residues. CDR3 in DNA: TGCGCCAGCACCCGGGGGGCGACCTTAGGCACTGAAGCTTTCTTT. Residues: CASTRGATLGTEAFF.

This clone was seen only a few times. The chain recombines TRBV5-8 with TRBJ2-1, with 11 bases identical to TRBD1. There are 14 residues in the CDR3. Germline lookup yields CDR1 SGHTS and CDR2 YDEGEE. Trimming at V came to 7 bases and at J to 3 bases, leaving 3 bases not matched to a gene. CDR3 DNA: TGTGCCAGCCCCGGGACAGGGGGCTACAATGAGCAGTTCTTC. Amino acids: CASPGTGGYNEQFF.

V and J are TRBV7-2 and TRBJ2-2, with a possible D match to TRBD1 (6 bases). This CDR3 contains 15 residues. V dropped 1 base and J dropped 7 bases, with 13 bases sitting between them. Per germline, CDR1 SGHTA and CDR2 FQGNSA. In DNA form, the CDR3 reads TGTGCCAGCAGCTTAGAGGGACAAGCCAGCGGGGAGCTGTTTTTT. Its translation is CASSLEGQASGELFF. The full variable domain, rest sourced from reference TRBV7-2 and TRBJ2-2, is GAGVSQSPSNKVTEKGKDVELRCDPISGHTALYWYRQSLGQGLEFLIYFQGNSAPDKSGLPSDRFSAERTGGSVSTLTIQRTQQEDSAVYLCASSLEGQASGELFFGEGSRLTVL.

This clone was seen only once. V is TRBV7-3 and J is TRBJ2-5; D perhaps matches TRBD1 (6 bases). The germline gives CDR1 SGHTA, CDR2 FQGTGA. The V end was cut by 5 bases, the J end by 7 bases, with 11 bases between. CDR3 size: 12 residues. The CDR3 DNA reads TGTGCCAGCAGCGTCACCAGGGGGACCCAGTACTTC. The encoded protein is CASSVTRGTQYF.

The rearrangement links TRBV5-1 to TRBJ2-3; D ambiguous. Per germline, CDR1 SGHRS and CDR2 YFSETQ. The CDR3 totals 14 residues. Trimming shortened V by 4 bases and J by 0 bases, and 9 bases separated the two germline ends. CDR3 in amino acids: CASSVGLSTDTQYF. CDR3 DNA: TGCGCCAGCAGCGTGGGCTTGAGCACAGATACGCAGTATTTT. The variable domain in full, with the rest retrieved from reference TRBV5-1 and TRBJ2-3, is KAGVTQTPRYLIKTRGQQVTLSCSPISGHRSVSWYQQTPGQGLQFLFEYFSETQRNKGNFPGRFSGRQFSNSRSEMNVSTLELGDSALYLCASSVGLSTDTQYFGPGTRLTVL.

This clone was observed a few times. The CDR3 DNA is TGTGCCAGCAGTTACGTTGCGGCGAGCAATCAGCCCCAGCATTTT. Translating gives CASSYVAASNQPQHF. The chain recombines TRBV6-6 with TRBJ1-5; unclear D gene. The CDR3 covers 15 residues. Germline assignment: CDR1 MNHNY and CDR2 SVGAGI (reference sequence). The V gene lost 2 bases and the J gene lost 1 base, with 9 bases spanning the gap.

The V call is TRBV6-5, the J call TRBJ2-3, with D uncertain. The germline gives CDR1 MNHEY, CDR2 SVGAGI. Trimming removed 8 bases from V and 0 bases from J, with 12 bases in between. The CDR3 totals 14 residues. This chain's CDR3 is CASRPGLSTDTQYF. The CDR3 nucleotides read TGTGCCAGCCGACCCGGGTTAAGCACAGATACGCAGTATTTT.

This clone was seen more than once but under ten times. V is TRBV6-5 and J is TRBJ1-2; 7 nucleotides match TRBD1. The trim removed 6 bases at V and 4 bases at J, leaving 8 bases unmatched. The V gene's germline CDR1 is MNHEY and CDR2 SVGAGI. This CDR3 comprises 14 residues. CDR3 sequence (DNA): TGTGCCAGCAGGGCGACAGGGTCGAGCTATGGCTACACCTTC. Its protein is CASRATGSSYGYTF.

This clone was counted once. The chain has TRBV19 and TRBJ2-7; 10 nucleotides agree with TRBD2. V lost 8 bases, J lost 0 bases, and 4 bases stayed unmatched. Germline CDR1 is LNHDA and CDR2 is SQIVND (reference sequence). This CDR3 contains 14 residues. CDR3 loop: CASPLAGGSYEQYV. CDR3 sequence (DNA): TGTGCCAGTCCCTTAGCGGGGGGCTCCTACGAGCAGTACGTC.

The chain is built from TRBV4-1 and TRBJ2-1; D possibly corresponds to TRBD2 (5 bases). V lost 0 bases and J 5 bases, leaving 14 bases between the germline ends. Germline CDR1 MGHRA, CDR2 YSYEKL. This CDR3 comprises 16 residues. The CDR3 protein is CASSQESRGANNEQFF. The CDR3 DNA follows: TGCGCCAGCAGCCAAGAATCCCGGGGAGCGAACAATGAGCAGTTCTTC.

The chain links TRBV12-3 or TRBV12-4 to TRBJ2-2; unclear D gene. CDR3 size: 13 residues. Trimming cost V 3 bases and J 2 bases, with 4 bases left between them. CDR3 in amino acids: CASSFYNTGELFF. CDR3 sequence (DNA): TGTGCCAGCAGTTTCTATAACACCGGGGAGCTGTTTTTT.

The chain has TRBV5-4 and TRBJ2-3; no definite D call. CDR3 length equals 15 residues. Germline V gives CDR1 SGHNT, CDR2 YYREEE (reference sequence). The V gene lost 3 bases and the J gene lost 0 bases, with 11 bases spanning the gap. The CDR3 DNA reads TGTGCCAGCAGCTCGTCGACAAGTAGCACAGATACGCAGTATTTT. As protein: CASSSSTSSTDTQYF.

The chain has TRBV24-1 and TRBJ2-3, with D possibly TRBD2 on 7 matching bases. This CDR3 comprises 15 residues. V gave up 3 bases and J gave up 1 base, with 10 bases separating them. CDR1 KGHDR and CDR2 SFDVKD come from the germline V gene. For the CDR3, the DNA is TGTGCCACCAGTGATACCGGGGGGCGCACAGATACGCAGTATTTT. Amino acid sequence: CATSDTGGRTDTQYF.

The chain joins TRBV6-6 to TRBJ2-1; 12 bases agree with TRBD2. Germline CDR1 and CDR2: MNHNY and SVGAGI (reference sequence). Trimming took 8 bases from V and 9 from J; bases not matched to a gene: 14. CDR3 size: 16 residues. CDR3 amino acids: CASSPTLAGGVSEQFF. The CDR3 DNA reads TGTGCCAGCTCTCCAACACTAGCGGGGGGAGTGAGTGAGCAGTTCTTC.

This sequence joins TRBV18 and TRBJ1-2; D unclear. With 4 bases removed from V and 5 bases from J, the gap between germline ends came to 23 bases. Germline V gene data show CDR1 as KGHSH and CDR2 as LQKENI. The CDR3 is 17 amino acids. CDR3 protein: CASSHNSHDNLVYGYTF. The CDR3 DNA reads as TGTGCCAGCTCACACAACTCCCACGATAATCTCGTATATGGCTACACCTTC.

The gene calls are TRBV28 and TRBJ1-5, with D possibly TRBD1 on 5 matching bases. Germline CDR1 is MDHEN and CDR2 is SYDVKM. Trimming took 4 bases from V and 5 from J, leaving 18 bases between them. The CDR3 consists of 16 residues. CDR3 in DNA: TGTGCCAGCAGTTCCGCCAAGCGACAGATTCATCAGCCCCAGCATTTT. It codes for CASSSAKRQIHQPQHF.

This clone was counted between two and nine times. The V gene is TRBV6-5, the J gene TRBJ1-2, with 7 bases identical to TRBD1. With 0 bases clipped from V and 6 bases from J, the junction kept 4 bases outside the gene matches. Germline assignment: CDR1 MNHEY and CDR2 SVGAGI. The CDR3 is 14 residues long. CDR3: CASSYSDRVDGYTF. CDR3 coding DNA: TGTGCCAGCAGTTACTCAGACAGGGTAGATGGCTACACCTTC.

This sequence joins TRBV18 and TRBJ2-5; D is uncertain. The CDR3 is 14 amino acids. V shed 2 bases and J shed 5 bases, with 12 bases lying between them. In germline, CDR1 is KGHSH, CDR2 LQKENI. The CDR3 sequence: CASSPERAGETQYF. CDR3 nucleotide sequence: TGTGCCAGCTCACCAGAACGGGCCGGGGAGACCCAGTACTTC.

The chain carries TRBV7-9 and TRBJ1-6; D unresolved. Germline loops: CDR1 SEHNR, CDR2 FQNEAQ (reference sequence). The ends were cut back, 1 base at V and 8 bases at J, with 6 bases in the middle. This CDR3 is built from 13 residues. CDR3 amino acids: CASSLVSDSPLHF. Here the CDR3 DNA reads TGTGCCAGCAGCTTAGTATCCGATTCACCCCTCCACTTT. Based on the CDR3 plus reference TRBV7-9 and TRBJ1-6, the full variable domain is DTGVSQNPRHKITKRGQNVTFRCDPISEHNRLYWYRQTLGQGPEFLTYFQNEAQLEKSRLLSDRFSAERPKGSFSTLEIQRTEQGDSAMYLCASSLVSDSPLHFGNGTRLTVT.

The chain uses TRBV24-1 and TRBJ2-5; the match to TRBD2 covers 8 bases. Germline values: CDR1 KGHDR, CDR2 SFDVKD. J was trimmed by 2 bases and V by 3 bases; bases with no gene match: 10. This CDR3 is built from 17 residues. The CDR3 DNA reads TGTGCCACCAGTGATAACCGGGGGGGCGGTATTCAAGAGACCCAGTACTTC. Amino acid sequence: CATSDNRGGGIQETQYF.

This clone has just a few counts. This rearrangement joins TRBV3-1 (or the pseudogene TRBV3-2) to TRBJ2-2; D unresolved. CDR1 and CDR2 from the germline V gene are LGHDT and YNNKEL (reference sequence). The CDR3 has 12 amino acids. CDR3 protein: CATGWRRGELFF. As DNA, the CDR3 is TGTGCTACCGGCTGGAGACGCGGGGAGCTGTTTTTT.

This clone was found once. The gene calls are TRBV4-2 and TRBJ2-3; the match to TRBD2 covers 7 bases. This CDR3 region has 16 residues. Per the germline V gene, CDR1 is LGHNA and CDR2 is YNFKEQ. V dropped 4 bases and J dropped 6; count of bases not matched to a gene: 13. The CDR3, as DNA: TGTGCCAGCAGCCCAGGCGGGGGAAGGTCAGGGGATACGCAGTATTTT. It encodes CASSPGGGRSGDTQYF.

The J gene is TRBJ2-6, the V gene TRBV18; weak D call: TRBD1 (6 bases). CDR3 length: 19 residues. Trimming shortened V by 3 bases and J by 0 bases, and 18 bases separated the two germline ends. Per germline, CDR1 KGHSH and CDR2 LQKENI. The CDR3 is CASSPRASQGHSGANVLTF. The CDR3 DNA sequence: TGTGCCAGCTCACCCCGCGCGAGTCAGGGGCACTCTGGGGCCAACGTCCTGACTTTC.